This TCR beta chain was recorded in a study of spatial heterogeneity in lung cancer. TCRdb reprocessed the 5' RACE reads via MiXCR and lists one record per CDR3 protein. The table includes 15,000 to 20,000 distinct CDR3 sequences, roughly 7.5% detected once. The ends were cut back, 4 bases at V and 9 bases at J, with 12 bases in the middle. The germline gives CDR1 KGHDR, CDR2 SFDVKD. The CDR3 is 13 residues long. The sample's time point: sample taken at primary tumor resection. Study results and limitations: Counts that tracked tumor mutation counts were those of expanded intratumoral alpha and beta TCRs.

This clonotype was seen a few times. The antigen remains undetermined. The sequences come from lung tumor tissue, collected at surgery. The origin of this receptor is a male donor with early-stage non-small cell lung cancer. The chain is built from TRBV24-1 and TRBJ2-4; maybe TRBD2 (6 bases). The CDR3 DNA reads TGTGCCACCAGTGACCACAGCGGGTCCATTCAGTACTTC. It yields the protein CATSDHSGSIQYF.